The 10 T cell receptor beta chains below all came from one sample that was sequenced in a study of blood T cell repertoires in COVID-19. Assay used: immunoSEQ multiplex PCR; TCRdb lists only in-frame clones, some missing. The table records roughly 670,000 clones, 75% to 90% of them present only once. Sequenced material: peripheral blood. The receptor set was obtained from a woman younger than 30 with acute or convalescent COVID-19.

The chain recombines TRBV12-5 with TRBJ1-1; 7 bases are a match to TRBD1. This CDR3 is 16 amino acids long. Germline CDR1 reads LGHNT; CDR2 reads FRNRAP. V lost 1 base and J lost 0; bases outside the gene matches: 5. CDR3 nucleotides: TGTGCTAGTGGTTTGGGGACAGGAGTAATGAACACTGAAGCTTTCTTT. It is translated as CASGLGTGVMNTEAFF.

The genes are TRBV6-2 or TRBV6-3 and TRBJ1-3; no clear D. This CDR3 has 13 amino acids. Trimming stripped 0 bases from V and 10 bases from J, with 10 bases between. Germline V CDR1 and CDR2: MNHEY, SVGEGT. The CDR3: CASSYSPSGTIYF. CDR3 DNA sequence: TGTGCCAGCAGTTACTCCCCCTCGGGTACCATATATTTT.

This clone was counted once. The rearrangement links TRBV20-1 to TRBJ1-1, with D possibly matching TRBD1 (6 bases). Germline-derived CDR1 and CDR2 are DFQATT and SNEGSKA (reference sequence). CDR3 size: 13 residues. The V and J ends lost 3 bases and 7 bases respectively, with 15 bases between them. CDR3 loop: CSASSQGRVEAFF. As DNA, the CDR3 is TGCAGTGCTAGTAGTCAGGGGCGGGTTGAAGCTTTCTTT.

The chain has TRBV5-1 and TRBJ1-2; 8 bases match TRBD1. Germline V gene sequence: CDR1 SGHRS, CDR2 YFSETQ. V was clipped by 3 bases and J by 6 bases; unmatched bases: 7. The CDR3 loop spans 14 amino acids. For the CDR3, the DNA is TGCGCCAGCAGCTACAGACAGGGGACGGATGGCTACACCTTC. Protein product: CASSYRQGTDGYTF.

The rearrangement links TRBV21-1 to TRBJ1-1; the table's D call of TRBD1 was not tested on the DNA. TRBV21-1 is annotated as a pseudogene. CDR3 size: 17 residues. CDR3 coding DNA: TGTGCCAGCAGCATCCGACAGGGGGGGACCCCGCACGCTGAAGCTTTCTTT. Residues: CASSIRQGGTPHAEAFF.

The chain joins TRBV7-6 to TRBJ2-3; 16 bases are a match to TRBD2. In germline, CDR1 is SGHVS, CDR2 FNYEAQ. V lost 4 bases, J lost 4 bases, and 5 bases stayed unmatched. This CDR3 comprises 17 residues. CDR3 sequence (DNA): TGTGCCAGCAGCTCGGGACTAGCGGGGGGGAGGCCAGATACGCAGTATTTT. It yields the protein CASSSGLAGGRPDTQYF.

This chain uses TRBV24-1 with TRBJ2-2; 13 positions match TRBD2. The germline V gene encodes CDR1 KGHDR and CDR2 SFDVKD. The CDR3 covers 19 residues. V lost 1 base and J lost 1; bases outside the gene matches: 5. The CDR3 region is CATSDFGTSGDLNTGELFF. Here the CDR3 DNA reads TGTGCCACCAGTGATTTTGGGACTAGCGGGGACCTGAACACCGGGGAGCTGTTTTTT.

CDR3 nucleotide sequence: TGTGCTAGTGGTTTGAGCAGGGATGTATTGTATGGCTACACCTTC. Its translation is CASGLSRDVLYGYTF. This sequence joins TRBV12-5 and TRBJ1-2; TRBD1 might be the D (5 bases). This CDR3 is 15 amino acids long. The germline gives CDR1 LGHNT, CDR2 FRNRAP. The ends were cut back, 2 bases at V and 5 bases at J, with 15 bases in the middle. Combining the CDR3 with reference TRBV12-5 and TRBJ1-2 gives the whole variable domain DARVTQTPRHKVTEMGQEVTMRCQPILGHNTVFWYRQTMMQGLELLAYFRNRAPLDDSGMPKDRFSAEMPDATLATLKIQPSEPRDSAVYFCASGLSRDVLYGYTFGSGTRLTVV.

The chain is built from TRBV2 and TRBJ2-1, with D unclear. This CDR3 has 15 amino acids. The V gene's germline CDR1 is SNHLY and CDR2 FYNNEI. Trimming removed 1 base at V and 9 bases at J, with 16 bases between. CDR3: CASSEERQPLGEQFF. The CDR3 DNA reads TGTGCCAGCAGTGAAGAGAGGCAGCCTTTGGGTGAGCAGTTCTTC.

The chain employs TRBV27 and TRBJ2-6; TRBD1 matches at 7 bases. The CDR3 has 15 residues. Trimming took 5 bases from V and 2 from J; bases not matched to a gene: 3. CDR1 MNHEY and CDR2 SMNVEV come from the germline V gene (reference sequence). This CDR3 reads CASSVDRAGANVLTF. In DNA, the CDR3 is TGTGCCAGCAGTGTTGACAGGGCTGGGGCCAACGTCCTGACTTTC.